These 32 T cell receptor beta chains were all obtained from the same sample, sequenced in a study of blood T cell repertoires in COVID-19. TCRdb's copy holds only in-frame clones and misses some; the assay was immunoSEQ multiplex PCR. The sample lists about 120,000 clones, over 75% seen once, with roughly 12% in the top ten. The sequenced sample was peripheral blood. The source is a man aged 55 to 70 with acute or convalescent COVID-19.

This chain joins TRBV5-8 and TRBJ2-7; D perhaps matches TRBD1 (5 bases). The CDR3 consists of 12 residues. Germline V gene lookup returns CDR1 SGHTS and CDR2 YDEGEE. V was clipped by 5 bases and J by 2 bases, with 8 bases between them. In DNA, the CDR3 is TGTGCCAGCAGTTCAGGGACCTACGAGCAGTACTTC. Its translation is CASSSGTYEQYF.

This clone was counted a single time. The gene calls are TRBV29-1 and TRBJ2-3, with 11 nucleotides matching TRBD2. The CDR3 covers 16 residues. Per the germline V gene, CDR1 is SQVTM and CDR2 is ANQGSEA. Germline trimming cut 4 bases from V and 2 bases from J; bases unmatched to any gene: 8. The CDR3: CSVGSVAGGPTDTQYF. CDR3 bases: TGCAGCGTTGGTAGTGTAGCGGGAGGGCCCACAGATACGCAGTATTTT.

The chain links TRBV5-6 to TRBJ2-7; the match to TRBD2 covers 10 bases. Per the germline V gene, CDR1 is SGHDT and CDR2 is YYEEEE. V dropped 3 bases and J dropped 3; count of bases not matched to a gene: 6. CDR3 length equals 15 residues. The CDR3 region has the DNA TGTGCCAGCAGCTCAAGCGGGAGGGTGGGCTACGAGCAGTACTTC. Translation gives CASSSSGRVGYEQYF.

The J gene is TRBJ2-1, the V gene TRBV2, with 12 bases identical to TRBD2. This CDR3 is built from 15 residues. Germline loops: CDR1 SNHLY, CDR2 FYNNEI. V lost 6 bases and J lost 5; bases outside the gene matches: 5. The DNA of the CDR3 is TGTGCCAGCAGCGGGACTAGCGGGCGGGACAATGAGCAGTTCTTC. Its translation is CASSGTSGRDNEQFF.

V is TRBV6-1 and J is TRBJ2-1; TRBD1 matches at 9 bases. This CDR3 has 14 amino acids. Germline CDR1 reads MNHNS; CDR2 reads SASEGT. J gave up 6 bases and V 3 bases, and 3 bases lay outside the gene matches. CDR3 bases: TGTGCCAGCAGTGACGGGACAGGGATCAATGAGCAGTTCTTC. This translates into CASSDGTGINEQFF.

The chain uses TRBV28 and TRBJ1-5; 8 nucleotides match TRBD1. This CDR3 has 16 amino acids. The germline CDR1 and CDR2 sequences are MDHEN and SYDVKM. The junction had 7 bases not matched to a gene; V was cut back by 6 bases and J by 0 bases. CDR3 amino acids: CASRTGARRSNQPQHF. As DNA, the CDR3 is TGTGCCAGCAGGACAGGGGCTCGCCGTAGCAATCAGCCCCAGCATTTT.

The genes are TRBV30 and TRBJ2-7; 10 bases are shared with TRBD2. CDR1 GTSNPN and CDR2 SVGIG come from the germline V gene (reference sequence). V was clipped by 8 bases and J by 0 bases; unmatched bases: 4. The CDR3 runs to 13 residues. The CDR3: CARSSGSSYEQYF. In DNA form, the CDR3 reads TGTGCCCGGTCTAGCGGGAGCTCCTACGAGCAGTACTTC.

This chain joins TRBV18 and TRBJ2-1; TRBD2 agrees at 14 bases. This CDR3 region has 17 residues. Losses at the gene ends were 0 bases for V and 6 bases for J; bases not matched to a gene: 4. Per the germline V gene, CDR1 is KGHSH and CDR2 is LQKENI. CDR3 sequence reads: CASSPPGLAGGLNEQFF. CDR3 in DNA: TGTGCCAGCTCACCACCCGGACTAGCGGGAGGCCTCAATGAGCAGTTCTTC.

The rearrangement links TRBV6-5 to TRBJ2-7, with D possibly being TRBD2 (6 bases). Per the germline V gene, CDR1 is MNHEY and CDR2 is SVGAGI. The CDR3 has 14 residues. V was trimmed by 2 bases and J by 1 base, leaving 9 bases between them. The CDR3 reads CASSYEGLSYEQYF. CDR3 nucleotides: TGTGCCAGCAGTTACGAGGGACTTTCCTACGAGCAGTACTTC.

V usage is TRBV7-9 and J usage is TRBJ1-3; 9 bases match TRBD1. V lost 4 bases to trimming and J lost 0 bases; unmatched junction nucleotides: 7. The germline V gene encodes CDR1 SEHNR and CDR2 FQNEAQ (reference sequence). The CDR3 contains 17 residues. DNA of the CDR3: TGTGCCAGCAGCTCCTGGGGACAGGGTTACTCTGGAAACACCATATATTTT. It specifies CASSSWGQGYSGNTIYF. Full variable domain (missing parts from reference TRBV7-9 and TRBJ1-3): DTGVSQNPRHKITKRGQNVTFRCDPISEHNRLYWYRQTLGQGPEFLTYFQNEAQLEKSRLLSDRFSAERPKGSFSTLEIQRTEQGDSAMYLCASSSWGQGYSGNTIYFGEGSWLTVV.

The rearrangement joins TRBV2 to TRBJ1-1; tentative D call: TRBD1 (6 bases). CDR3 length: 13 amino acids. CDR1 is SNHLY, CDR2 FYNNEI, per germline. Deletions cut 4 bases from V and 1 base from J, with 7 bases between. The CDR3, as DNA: TGTGCCAGCAGTGTACAGGGGAACACTGAAGCTTTCTTT. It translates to CASSVQGNTEAFF.

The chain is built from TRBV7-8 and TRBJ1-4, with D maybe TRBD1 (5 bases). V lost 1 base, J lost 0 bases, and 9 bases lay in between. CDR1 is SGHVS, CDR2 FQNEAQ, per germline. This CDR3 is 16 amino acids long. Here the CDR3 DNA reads TGTGCCAGCAGCTTAGACAGGCTTGCAACTAATGAAAAACTGTTTTTT. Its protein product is CASSLDRLATNEKLFF.

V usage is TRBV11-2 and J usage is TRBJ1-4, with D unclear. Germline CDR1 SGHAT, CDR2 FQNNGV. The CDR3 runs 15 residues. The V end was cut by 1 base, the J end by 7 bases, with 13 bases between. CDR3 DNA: TGTGCCAGCAGCTTAGGCGGGGTTAGGAGTGAAAAACTGTTTTTT. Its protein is CASSLGGVRSEKLFF.

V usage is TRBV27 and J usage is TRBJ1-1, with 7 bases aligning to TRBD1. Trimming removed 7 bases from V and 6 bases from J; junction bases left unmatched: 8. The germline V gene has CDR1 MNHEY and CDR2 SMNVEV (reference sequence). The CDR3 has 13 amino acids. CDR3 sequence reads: CASISRGTAEAFF. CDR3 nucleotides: TGTGCCAGCATCTCTAGGGGGACAGCTGAAGCTTTCTTT.

CDR3 DNA: TGTGCCAGCAGTGAAATTACCCGGGCCGGGGAGCTGTTTTTT. Its protein product is CASSEITRAGELFF. The chain links TRBV6-1 to TRBJ2-2; D remains ambiguous. The ends were cut back, 2 bases at V and 6 bases at J, with 10 bases in the middle. Germline CDR1 and CDR2: MNHNS and SASEGT. This CDR3 contains 14 residues.

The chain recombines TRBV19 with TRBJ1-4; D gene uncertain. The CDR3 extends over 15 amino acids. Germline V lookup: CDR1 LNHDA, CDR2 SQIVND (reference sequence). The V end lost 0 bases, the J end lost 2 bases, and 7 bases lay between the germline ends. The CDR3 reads CASSIDGRTNEKLFF. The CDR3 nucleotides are TGTGCCAGTAGTATAGATGGGAGGACTAATGAAAAACTGTTTTTT.

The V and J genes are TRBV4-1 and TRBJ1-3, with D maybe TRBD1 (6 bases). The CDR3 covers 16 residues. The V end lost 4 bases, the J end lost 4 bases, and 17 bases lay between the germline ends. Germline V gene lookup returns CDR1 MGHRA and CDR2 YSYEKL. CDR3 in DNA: TGCGCCAGCAGCCCAGGACAGACAGCTGGGGGAAACACCATATATTTT. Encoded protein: CASSPGQTAGGNTIYF.

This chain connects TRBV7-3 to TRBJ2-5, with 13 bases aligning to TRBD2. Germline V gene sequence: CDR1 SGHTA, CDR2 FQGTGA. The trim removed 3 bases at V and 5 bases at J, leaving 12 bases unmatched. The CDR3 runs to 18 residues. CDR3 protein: CASSFGATSGRADETQYF. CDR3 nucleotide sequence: TGTGCCAGCAGCTTTGGGGCTACTAGCGGGAGGGCCGACGAGACCCAGTACTTC.

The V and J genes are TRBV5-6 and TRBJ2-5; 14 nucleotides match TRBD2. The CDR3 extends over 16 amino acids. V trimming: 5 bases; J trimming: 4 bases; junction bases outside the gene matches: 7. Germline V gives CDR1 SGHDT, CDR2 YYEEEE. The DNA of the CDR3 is TGTGCCAGCAGGCGGGGACTAGCGGGAGAGAGAGAGACCCAGTACTTC. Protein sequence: CASRRGLAGERETQYF.

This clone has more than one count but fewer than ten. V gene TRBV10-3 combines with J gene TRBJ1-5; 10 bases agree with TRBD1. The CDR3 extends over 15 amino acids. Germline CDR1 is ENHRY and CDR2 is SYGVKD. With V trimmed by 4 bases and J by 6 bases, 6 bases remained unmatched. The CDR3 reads CAISGGQGLGQPQHF. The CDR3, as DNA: TGTGCCATCAGTGGGGGACAGGGGTTGGGTCAGCCCCAGCATTTT.

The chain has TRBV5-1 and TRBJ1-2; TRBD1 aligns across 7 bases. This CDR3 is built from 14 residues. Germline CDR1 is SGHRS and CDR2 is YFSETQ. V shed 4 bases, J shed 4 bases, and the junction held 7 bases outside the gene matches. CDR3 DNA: TGCGCCAGCAGCCCACTAGGGACAGCCTATGGCTACACCTTC. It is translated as CASSPLGTAYGYTF.

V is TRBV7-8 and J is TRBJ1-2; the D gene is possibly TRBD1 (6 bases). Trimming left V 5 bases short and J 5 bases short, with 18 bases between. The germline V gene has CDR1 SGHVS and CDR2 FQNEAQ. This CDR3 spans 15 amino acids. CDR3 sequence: CASSPSGGGQYGYTF. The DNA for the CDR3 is TGTGCCAGCAGCCCATCTGGGGGGGGCCAATATGGCTACACCTTC.

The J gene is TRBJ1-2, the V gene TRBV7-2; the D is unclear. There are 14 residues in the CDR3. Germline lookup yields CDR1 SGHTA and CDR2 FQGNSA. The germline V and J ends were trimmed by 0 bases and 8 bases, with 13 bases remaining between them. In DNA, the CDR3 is TGTGCCAGCAGCTTAGCGTCTGGGCCTGGGGGCTACACCTTC. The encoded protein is CASSLASGPGGYTF.

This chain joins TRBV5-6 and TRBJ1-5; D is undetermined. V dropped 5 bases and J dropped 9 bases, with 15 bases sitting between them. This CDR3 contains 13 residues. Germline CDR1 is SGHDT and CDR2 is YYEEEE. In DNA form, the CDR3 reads TGTGCCAGCAGAACGCTCGGTCACCGGCCCCAGCATTTT. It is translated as CASRTLGHRPQHF.

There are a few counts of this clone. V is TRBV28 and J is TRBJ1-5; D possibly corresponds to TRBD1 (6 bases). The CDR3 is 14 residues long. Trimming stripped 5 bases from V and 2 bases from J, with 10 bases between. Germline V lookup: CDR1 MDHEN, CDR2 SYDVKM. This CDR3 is CASSGQTGNQPQHF. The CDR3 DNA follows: TGTGCCAGCAGTGGACAGACGGGCAATCAGCCCCAGCATTTT.

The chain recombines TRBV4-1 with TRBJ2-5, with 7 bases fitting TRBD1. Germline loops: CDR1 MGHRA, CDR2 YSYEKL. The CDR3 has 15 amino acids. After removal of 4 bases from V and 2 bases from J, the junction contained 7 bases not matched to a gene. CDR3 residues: CASSLGDSDQETQYF. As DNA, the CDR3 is TGCGCCAGCAGCCTCGGGGACAGCGATCAAGAGACCCAGTACTTC.

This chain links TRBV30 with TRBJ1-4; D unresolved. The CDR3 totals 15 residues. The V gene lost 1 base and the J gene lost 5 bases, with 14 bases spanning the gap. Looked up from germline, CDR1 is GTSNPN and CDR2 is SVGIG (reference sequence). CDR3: CAWSDGLIGNEKLFF. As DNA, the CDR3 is TGTGCCTGGAGTGATGGACTCATAGGGAATGAAAAACTGTTTTTT. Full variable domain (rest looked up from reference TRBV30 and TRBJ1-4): SQTIHQWPATLVQPVGSPLSLECTVEGTSNPNLYWYRQAAGRGLQLLFYSVGIGQISSEVPQNLSASRPQDRQFILSSKKLLLSDSGFYLCAWSDGLIGNEKLFFGSGTQLSVL.

The CDR3 DNA reads as TGTGCCAGCAGTCCAGACCCTCGGGGCGAGCAGTACTTC. This gives the protein CASSPDPRGEQYF. The genes are TRBV28 and TRBJ2-7, with D perhaps matching TRBD2 (5 bases). Between the trimmed V and J ends, which lost 5 bases and 6 bases, there was a span of 14 bases. CDR1 is MDHEN, CDR2 SYDVKM, per germline. The CDR3 is 13 residues long. The whole variable domain, remainder taken from reference TRBV28 and TRBJ2-7, is DVKVTQSSRYLVKRTGEKVFLECVQDMDHENMFWYRQDPGLGLRLIYFSYDVKMKEKGDIPEGYSVSREKKERFSLILESASTNQTSMYLCASSPDPRGEQYFGPGTRLTVT.

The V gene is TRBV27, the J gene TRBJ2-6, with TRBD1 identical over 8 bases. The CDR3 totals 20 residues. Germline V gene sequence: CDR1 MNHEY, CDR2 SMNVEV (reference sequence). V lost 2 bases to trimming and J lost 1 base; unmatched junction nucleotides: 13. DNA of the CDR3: TGTGCCAGCAGTTTACAGGGGGCGAAACAACAGATATCTGGGGCCAACGTCCTGACTTTC. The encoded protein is CASSLQGAKQQISGANVLTF.

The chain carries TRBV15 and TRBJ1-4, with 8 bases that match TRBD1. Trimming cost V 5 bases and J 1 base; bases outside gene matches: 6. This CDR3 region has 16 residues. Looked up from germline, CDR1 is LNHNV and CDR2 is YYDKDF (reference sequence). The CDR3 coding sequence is TGTGCCACCAGCGGTCAGGGGGCCTTAACTAATGAAAAACTGTTTTTT. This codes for CATSGQGALTNEKLFF.

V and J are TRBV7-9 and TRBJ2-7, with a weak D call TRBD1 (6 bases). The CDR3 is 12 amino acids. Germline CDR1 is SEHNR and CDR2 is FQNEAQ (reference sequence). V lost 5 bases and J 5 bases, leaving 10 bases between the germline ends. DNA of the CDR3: TGTGCCAGCAGCCGCCGGACAGACGAGCAGTACTTC. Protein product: CASSRRTDEQYF.

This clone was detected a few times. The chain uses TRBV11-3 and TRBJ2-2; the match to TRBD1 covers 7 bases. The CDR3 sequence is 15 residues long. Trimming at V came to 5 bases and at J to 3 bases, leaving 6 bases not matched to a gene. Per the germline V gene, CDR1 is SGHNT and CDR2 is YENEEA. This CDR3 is CASSPRTGYTGELFF. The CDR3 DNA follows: TGTGCCAGCAGCCCCCGGACAGGATACACCGGGGAGCTGTTTTTT.